The rows below give T cell receptor beta chains drawn from one sample of a study of blood T cell repertoires in COVID-19. Profiling relied on immunoSEQ multiplex PCR, and the TCRdb table lists in-frame clones only, not all of them. The sample has a few hundred thousand clones; roughly 87% are singletons. Sequenced: PBMCs or T cells enriched from blood (not recorded which). The receptor set was obtained from a woman aged 30 to 39 who had recovered from COVID-19. CDR3s include the opening cysteine and the closing phenylalanine or tryptophan. D genes are given only for firm matches. Clone size is not always given. Where it is, it says once, few, many or a class for expanded clones.

abundance	v_gene	d_gene	j_gene	CDR3aa	CDR3nt
.	TRBV11-2	.	TRBJ1-3	CASSFEVETRGSGNTIYF	TGTGCCAGCAGCTTTGAGGTGGAGACAAGGGGATCTGGAAACACCATATATTTT
.	TRBV11-3	.	TRBJ2-5	CASSLRGQETQYF	TGTGCCAGCAGCTTAAGGGGCCAAGAGACCCAGTACTTC
once	TRBV4-1	.	TRBJ2-7	CASSQAGAGSYEQYF	TGCGCCAGCAGCCAAGCAGGGGCTGGGTCCTACGAGCAGTACTTC
.	TRBV10-3	TRBD1	TRBJ2-7	CAISVGQGAAEQYF	TGTGCCATCAGTGTGGGACAGGGGGCTGCCGAGCAGTACTTC
.	TRBV5-1	TRBD2	TRBJ2-3	CASSLQASGSQDTQYF	TGCGCCAGCAGCTTGCAGGCTAGCGGGAGCCAAGATACGCAGTATTTT
.	TRBV5-8	.	TRBJ1-5	CASSLNRGAVVNQPQHF	TGTGCCAGCAGCTTGAACCGGGGGGCGGTAGTCAATCAGCCCCAGCATTTT
few	TRBV11-2	TRBD1	TRBJ1-5	CASSLAGTVTQPQHF	TGTGCCAGCAGCTTAGCCGGGACAGTCACTCAGCCCCAGCATTTT
.	TRBV10-1	.	TRBJ2-2	CASSERVGAPGELFF	TGCGCCAGCAGTGAAAGGGTTGGGGCTCCCGGGGAGCTGTTTTTT
.	TRBV19	TRBD1	TRBJ2-7	CASSVDRGAYEQYF	TGTGCCAGTAGCGTGGACAGGGGGGCCTACGAGCAGTACTTC
.	TRBV10-3	TRBD1	TRBJ2-1	CAINPTGGSHHLEQFF	TGTGCCATCAACCCGACAGGGGGGTCCCACCACCTTGAGCAGTTCTTC
.	TRBV9	TRBD2	TRBJ2-4	CASRGGTDHIQYF	TGTGCCAGCAGGGGAGGGACCGACCACATTCAGTACTTC
once	TRBV7-6	.	TRBJ2-1	CASSQGPTSNEQFF	TGTGCCAGCAGCCAGGGTCCAACCAGCAATGAGCAGTTCTTC
.	TRBV14	.	TRBJ2-7	CASSLSPDAPYEQYF	TGTGCCAGCAGCCTTAGCCCCGACGCACCCTACGAGCAGTACTTC
.	TRBV6-4	.	TRBJ1-5	CASSGGVNQPQHF	TGTGCCAGCAGTGGGGGAGTCAATCAGCCCCAGCATTTT
.	TRBV5-1	TRBD1	TRBJ1-4	CASSRDSPSEKLFF	TGCGCCAGCAGCCGGGACAGCCCTAGTGAAAAACTGTTTTTT
.	TRBV18	TRBD2	TRBJ2-3	CASSPWPSGSTDTQYF	TGTGCCAGCTCACCTTGGCCTAGCGGGAGCACAGATACGCAGTATTTT
.	TRBV25-1	TRBD1	TRBJ1-4	CASSERGQGDEKLFF	TGTGCCAGCAGTGAAAGGGGGCAGGGCGATGAAAAACTGTTTTTT
.	TRBV5-4	.	TRBJ2-5	CASSLTGLSQETQYF	TGTGCCAGCAGCTTGACCGGACTAAGCCAAGAGACCCAGTACTTC
few	TRBV3-1/TRBV3-2	.	TRBJ1-5	CASSPWTDDQPQHF	TGTGCCAGCAGCCCCTGGACAGACGATCAGCCCCAGCATTTT
.	TRBV12-5	.	TRBJ2-2	CASGWGGMGTGELFF	TGTGCTAGTGGTTGGGGGGGCATGGGCACCGGGGAGCTGTTTTTT
.	TRBV29-1	.	TRBJ1-4	CSAQGEKLFF	TGCAGCGCCCAGGGTGAGAAACTGTTTTTT
few	TRBV30	TRBD1	TRBJ2-7	CAWSLQGFYEQYF	TGTGCCTGGAGTTTACAGGGGTTCTACGAGCAGTACTTC
.	TRBV19	TRBD2	TRBJ2-7	CASSQTSGGFYEQYF	TGTGCCAGTAGCCAGACTAGCGGGGGATTCTACGAGCAGTACTTC
.	TRBV30	.	TRBJ1-3	CAWGGASAVNTIYF	TGTGCCTGGGGGGGAGCGAGCGCAGTCAACACCATATATTTT
.	TRBV7-9	.	TRBJ1-2	CASRNTGSNYGYTF	TGTGCCAGCAGAAACACCGGGTCTAACTATGGCTACACCTTC
.	TRBV5-1	.	TRBJ2-1	CASSSGQTSVNEQFF	TGCGCCAGCAGCTCCGGACAGACCTCGGTCAATGAGCAGTTCTTC
.	TRBV10-3	.	TRBJ1-2	CAISESSVGYTF	TGTGCCATCAGTGAGTCGTCTGTAGGCTACACCTTC
.	TRBV7-9	TRBD2	TRBJ2-3	CASSLSGSPGDTQYF	TGTGCCAGCAGCCTTAGCGGGAGCCCCGGAGATACGCAGTATTTT
.	TRBV25-1	.	TRBJ2-7	CASSSYLDEQYF	TGTGCCAGCAGTTCCTATCTCGACGAGCAGTACTTC
.	TRBV7-3	TRBD1	TRBJ2-1	CASSLGQGAGNEQFF	TGTGCCAGCAGCCTAGGACAGGGGGCGGGTAATGAGCAGTTCTTC
.	TRBV9	TRBD2	TRBJ2-1	CASSRTSGNDEQFF	TGTGCCAGCAGCAGAACTAGCGGGAACGATGAGCAGTTCTTC
once	TRBV2	TRBD2	TRBJ2-1	CASSDSSGRGEQFF	TGTGCCAGCAGTGATTCTAGCGGGAGAGGAGAGCAGTTCTTC
.	TRBV19	.	TRBJ2-3	CASSIAVADTQYF	TGTGCCAGTAGTATAGCAGTTGCAGATACGCAGTATTTT
.	TRBV6-6	.	TRBJ2-5	CASSRGSPGETQYF	TGTGCCAGCAGTAGGGGGAGCCCGGGAGAGACCCAGTACTTC
.	TRBV5-1	.	TRBJ1-2	CASSLGQMNYGYTF	TGCGCCAGCAGCTTGGGACAGATGAACTATGGCTACACCTTC
.	TRBV19	TRBD1	TRBJ1-1	CATEGGTGSTEAFF	TGTGCCACCGAGGGAGGGACAGGGTCCACTGAAGCTTTCTTT
.	TRBV5-1	TRBD1	TRBJ2-5	CASSLTQGEWETQYF	TGCGCCAGCAGCTTAACGCAGGGGGAATGGGAGACCCAGTACTTC
.	TRBV5-1	.	TRBJ1-1	CASSFRLNTEAFF	TGCGCCAGCAGCTTTCGTCTGAACACTGAAGCTTTCTTT
.	TRBV28	TRBD2	TRBJ2-1	CASRPLAGGYNEQFF	TGTGCCAGCAGGCCGCTAGCGGGAGGATACAATGAGCAGTTCTTC
.	TRBV11-3	TRBD2	TRBJ2-7	CASSVNDWGLVYEQYF	TGTGCCAGCAGCGTGAATGACTGGGGACTAGTCTACGAGCAGTACTTC
once	TRBV7-2	.	TRBJ1-4	CASSAMGIYEKLFF	TGTGCCAGCAGCGCGATGGGCATCTATGAAAAACTGTTTTTT
.	TRBV19	.	TRBJ2-1	CASSSQGYNEQFF	TGTGCCAGTAGTTCCCAGGGCTACAATGAGCAGTTCTTC
.	TRBV27	.	TRBJ1-1	CASSLNRGGGRTEAFF	TGTGCCAGCAGTTTAAACCGTGGGGGGGGAAGGACTGAAGCTTTCTTT
.	TRBV19	.	TRBJ1-6	CASSIYGSSYNSPLHF	TGTGCCAGTAGTATATATGGGAGCTCCTATAATTCACCCCTCCACTTT
.	TRBV19	.	TRBJ1-2	CASSPGAGYGYTF	TGTGCCAGTAGCCCAGGGGCGGGCTATGGCTACACCTTC
.	TRBV7-6	.	TRBJ1-1	CASSLDIGVNTEAFF	TGTGCCAGCAGCTTAGATATAGGAGTGAACACTGAAGCTTTCTTT
.	TRBV7-9	TRBD1	TRBJ2-1	CASSLDVRTGGAVYNEQFF	TGTGCCAGCAGCTTAGATGTCAGGACAGGGGGCGCCGTCTACAATGAGCAGTTCTTC
.	TRBV19	TRBD1	TRBJ1-3	CASRTHRDRGGNTIYF	TGTGCCAGTAGGACTCACCGGGACAGGGGTGGAAACACCATATATTTT
.	TRBV21-1	.	TRBJ1-1	CASSKRGQGPYMNTEAFF	TGTGCCAGCAGCAAACGGGGACAGGGGCCATATATGAACACTGAAGCTTTCTTT
.	TRBV5-1	TRBD2	TRBJ2-7	CASSMGTSGTHEQYF	TGCGCCAGCAGCATGGGGACTAGCGGGACCCACGAGCAGTACTTC
once	TRBV29-1	.	TRBJ1-1	CSVEGAGREAFF	TGCAGCGTTGAAGGGGCAGGGCGGGAAGCTTTCTTT
once	TRBV4-1	.	TRBJ1-1	CASSPLGGGNTEAFF	TGCGCCAGCAGCCCCTTGGGGGGAGGGAACACTGAAGCTTTCTTT
.	TRBV7-2	TRBD1	TRBJ2-7	CASSWGQSDYEQYF	TGTGCCAGCAGCTGGGGACAGAGTGACTACGAGCAGTACTTC
.	TRBV25-1	TRBD1	TRBJ1-2	CASSEDRGNYGYTF	TGTGCCAGCAGTGAGGACAGGGGAAACTATGGCTACACCTTC